A single T cell receptor beta chain is shown here with its context. The data stem from a study of blood T cell repertoires in COVID-19. The repertoire was sequenced with immunoSEQ multiplex PCR; TCRdb's copy has only in-frame clones and lacks some. The sample shows 110,000 to 150,000 clones, about 90% of them seen only once. The sample consisted of peripheral blood. The receptor was isolated from a man in his fifties with active or convalescent COVID-19.

CDR3 amino acids: CASSFGTVFSNQPQHF. DNA for the CDR3: TGTGCCAGCAGTTTCGGGACAGTATTTAGCAATCAGCCCCAGCATTTT. This chain uses TRBV28 with TRBJ1-5, with 7 bases fitting TRBD1. The CDR3 spans 16 residues. The germline V gene has CDR1 MDHEN and CDR2 SYDVKM. The V and J ends lost 3 bases and 0 bases, in that order; junction bases with no gene match: 5.